This TCR beta chain was retrieved from a study of T cells after yellow fever vaccination. Whole-study context: Preparation of the low-cell-number fractions used SMART-Seq v4 Ultra Low Input.

TCRdb re-derived calls from the 5' RACE reads in MiXCR, one entry per CDR3 protein. The table records 620,000 or so distinct CDR3 sequences, about 12% of them present only once. Study results and limitations: Just a small share of clonotypes turned up in the CD4 compartment as well as the CD8 compartment. Post-booster reappearance was seen for most primary-vaccination clones (about 96% CD4, about 90% CD8). Abundant clonotypes (contaminants from the bulk population) could be present in FACS-sorted repertoires.

This clonotype has more than one count but fewer than ten. No antigen is known for it. Trimming cost V 7 bases and J 8 bases, with 11 bases left between them. The CDR3 is made up of 11 amino acids. The germline V gene encodes CDR1 SGHVS and CDR2 FQNEAQ. This TCR derives from a man younger than 45 who received the YFV17D yellow fever vaccine. V and J are TRBV7-8 and TRBJ1-2; no clear D gene. The sample consisted of PBMCs, taken on the day of the yellow fever booster vaccination. The CDR3 spells CASKGPGGYTF. CDR3 nucleotides: TGTGCCAGCAAGGGCCCGGGAGGCTACACCTTC.